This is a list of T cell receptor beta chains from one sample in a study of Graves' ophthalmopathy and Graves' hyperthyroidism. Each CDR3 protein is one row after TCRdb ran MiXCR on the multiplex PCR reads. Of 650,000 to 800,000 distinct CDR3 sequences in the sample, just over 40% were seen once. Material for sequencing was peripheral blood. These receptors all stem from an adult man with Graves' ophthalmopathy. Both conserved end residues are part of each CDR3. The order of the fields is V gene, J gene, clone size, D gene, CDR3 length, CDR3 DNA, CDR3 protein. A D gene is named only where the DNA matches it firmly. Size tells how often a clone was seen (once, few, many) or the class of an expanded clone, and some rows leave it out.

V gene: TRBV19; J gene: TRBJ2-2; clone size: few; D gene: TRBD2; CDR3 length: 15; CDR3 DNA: TGTGCCAGTATTCGGAGCGGGAGGGCCCTCGGGGAGCTGTTTTTT; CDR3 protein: CASIRSGRALGELFF
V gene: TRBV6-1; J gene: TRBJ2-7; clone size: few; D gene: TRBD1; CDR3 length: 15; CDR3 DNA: TGTGCCAGCAGTGAAGCGCCCGGGACAGCTTACGAGCAGTACTTC; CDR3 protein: CASSEAPGTAYEQYF
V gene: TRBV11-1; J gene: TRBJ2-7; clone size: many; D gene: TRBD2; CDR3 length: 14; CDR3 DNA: TGTGCCAGCAGCACCGGGGGGGGAGGCTACGAGCAGTACTTC; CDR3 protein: CASSTGGGGYEQYF
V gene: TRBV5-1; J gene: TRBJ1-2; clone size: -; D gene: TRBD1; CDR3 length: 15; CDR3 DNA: TGCGCCAGCAGCTTTACAGGGGGGCATAACTATGGCTACACCTTC; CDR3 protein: CASSFTGGHNYGYTF
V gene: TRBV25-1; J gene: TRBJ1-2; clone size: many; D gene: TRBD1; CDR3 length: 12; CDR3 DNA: TGTGCCAGCAGTGCCGGGACAGATGGCTACACCTTC; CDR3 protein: CASSAGTDGYTF
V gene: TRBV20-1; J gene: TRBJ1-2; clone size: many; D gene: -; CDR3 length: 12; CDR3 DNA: TGCAGTGTTCGACCCGGCAGATATGGCTACACCTTC; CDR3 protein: CSVRPGRYGYTF
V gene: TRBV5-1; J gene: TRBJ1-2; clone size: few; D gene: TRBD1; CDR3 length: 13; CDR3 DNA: TGCGCCAGCAGTCCCGACAGGGGATTTGGCTACACCTTC; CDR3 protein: CASSPDRGFGYTF
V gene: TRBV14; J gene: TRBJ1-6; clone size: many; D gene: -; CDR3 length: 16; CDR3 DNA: TGTGCCAGCAGCCAATACGAGACACCGTTTCCTTTGCCCCTCCACTTT; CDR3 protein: CASSQYETPFPLPLHF
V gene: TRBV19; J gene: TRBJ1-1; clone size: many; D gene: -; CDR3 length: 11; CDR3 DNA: TGTGCCAGTAAATTCGGGACTCAAGCTTTCTTT; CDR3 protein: CASKFGTQAFF
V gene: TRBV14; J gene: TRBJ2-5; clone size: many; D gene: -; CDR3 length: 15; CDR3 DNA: TGTGCCAGCAGCCAAGATTTTCGGGGGAAAGAGACCCAGTACTTC; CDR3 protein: CASSQDFRGKETQYF
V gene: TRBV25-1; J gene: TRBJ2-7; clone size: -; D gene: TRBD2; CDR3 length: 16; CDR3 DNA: TGTGCCAGCAGTGGTACGGGACTAGCTCCTTACAATGAGCAGTACTTC; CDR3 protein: CASSGTGLAPYNEQYF
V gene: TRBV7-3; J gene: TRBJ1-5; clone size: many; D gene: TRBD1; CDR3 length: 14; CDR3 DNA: TGTGCCAGCAGCTGGAGGGACAGGTATCAGCCCCAGCATTTT; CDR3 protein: CASSWRDRYQPQHF
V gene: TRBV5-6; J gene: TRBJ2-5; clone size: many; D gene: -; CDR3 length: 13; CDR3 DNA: TGTGCCAGCAGCTTGCTGGTTGGCGAGACCCAGTACTTC; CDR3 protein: CASSLLVGETQYF
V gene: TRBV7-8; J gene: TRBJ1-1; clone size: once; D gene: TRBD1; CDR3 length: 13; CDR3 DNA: TGTGCCAGCAGCTTAGGTCCGGGACAGGAAGCTTTCTTT; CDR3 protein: CASSLGPGQEAFF
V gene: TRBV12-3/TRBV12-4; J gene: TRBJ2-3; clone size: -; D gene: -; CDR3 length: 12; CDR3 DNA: TGTGCCAGCAGTTTTCGGGAGTGGGAAATGTATTTT; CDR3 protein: CASSFREWEMYF
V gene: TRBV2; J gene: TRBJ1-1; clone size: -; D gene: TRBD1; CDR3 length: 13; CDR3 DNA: TGTGCCAGCAGGCGGACAGGGAGGTCTGAAGCTTTCTTT; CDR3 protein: CASRRTGRSEAFF
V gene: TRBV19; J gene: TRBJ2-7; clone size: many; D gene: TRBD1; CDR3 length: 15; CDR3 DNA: TGTGCCAGTAGTATCGGGGCAGGGGGCAGATACGAGCAGTACTTC; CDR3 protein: CASSIGAGGRYEQYF
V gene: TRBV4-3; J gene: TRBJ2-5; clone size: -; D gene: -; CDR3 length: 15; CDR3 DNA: TGCGCCAGCAGCCAGAGCATCAATTCTCTAGAGACCCAGTACTTC; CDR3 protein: CASSQSINSLETQYF
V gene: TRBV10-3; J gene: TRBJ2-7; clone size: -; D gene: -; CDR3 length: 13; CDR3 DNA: TGTGCCAGCAGTCACTCACGGGCCTACGAGCAGTACTTC; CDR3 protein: CASSHSRAYEQYF
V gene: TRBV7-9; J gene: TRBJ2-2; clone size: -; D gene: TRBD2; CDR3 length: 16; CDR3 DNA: TGTGCCAGCAGCTTAGACTCGCGGGAGGGTCACGGGGAGCTGTTTTTT; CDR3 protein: CASSLDSREGHGELFF
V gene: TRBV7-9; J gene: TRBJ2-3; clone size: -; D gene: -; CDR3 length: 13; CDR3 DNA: TGTGCCAGCAGACAACAGGGAATGGGTACGCAGTATTTT; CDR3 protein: CASRQQGMGTQYF
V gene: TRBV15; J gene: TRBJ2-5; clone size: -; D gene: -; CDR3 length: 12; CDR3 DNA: TGTGCCACCAGCAGAGTAGGAGAGACCCAGTACTTC; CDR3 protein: CATSRVGETQYF
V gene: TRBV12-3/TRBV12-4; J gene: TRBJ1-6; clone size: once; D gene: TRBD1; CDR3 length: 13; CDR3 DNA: TGTGCCAGTCTTGGGACAGTACCGTTCGCCCTCCACTTT; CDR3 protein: CASLGTVPFALHF
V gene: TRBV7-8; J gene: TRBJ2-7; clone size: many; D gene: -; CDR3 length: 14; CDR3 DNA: TGTGCCAGCAGCTTCGGACAGAGGAGATACGAGCAGTACTTC; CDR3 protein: CASSFGQRRYEQYF
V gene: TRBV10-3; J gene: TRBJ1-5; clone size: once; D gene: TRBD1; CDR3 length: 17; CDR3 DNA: TGTGCCATCAACAGGGAAGGGACAGGGACGTCAGGTCAGCCCCAGCATTTT; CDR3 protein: CAINREGTGTSGQPQHF
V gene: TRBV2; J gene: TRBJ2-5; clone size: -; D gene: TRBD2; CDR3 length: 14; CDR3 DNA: TGTGCCAGCTGGAGCGGGGGGGCCCGAGAGACCCAGTACTTC; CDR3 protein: CASWSGGARETQYF
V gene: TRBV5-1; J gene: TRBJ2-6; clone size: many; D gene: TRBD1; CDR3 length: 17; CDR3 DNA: TGCGCCAGCAGCTTACAGGGGGTAGGCTCTGGGGCCAACGTCCTGACTTTC; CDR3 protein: CASSLQGVGSGANVLTF
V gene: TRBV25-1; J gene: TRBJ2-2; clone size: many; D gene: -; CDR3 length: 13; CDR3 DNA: TGTGCCAGCAGTAATGATAACACCGGGGAGCTGTTTTTT; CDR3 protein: CASSNDNTGELFF
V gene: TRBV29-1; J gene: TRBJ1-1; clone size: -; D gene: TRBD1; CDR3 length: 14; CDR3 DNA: TGCAGCGTGACCCGGGGCGGGACAGGGGGCGTTTTTTTCTTT; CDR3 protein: CSVTRGGTGGVFFF
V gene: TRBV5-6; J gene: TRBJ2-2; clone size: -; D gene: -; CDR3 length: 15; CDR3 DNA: TGTGCCAGCAGGTTGAGGACTCAGAACACCGGGGAGCTGTTTTTT; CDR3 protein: CASRLRTQNTGELFF
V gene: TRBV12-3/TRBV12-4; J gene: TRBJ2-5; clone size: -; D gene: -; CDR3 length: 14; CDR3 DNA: TGTGCCAGCATTCTAAGGGGGGCCAAGGAGACCCAGTACTTC; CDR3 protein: CASILRGAKETQYF
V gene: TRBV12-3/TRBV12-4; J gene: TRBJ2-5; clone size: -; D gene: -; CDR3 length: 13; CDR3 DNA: TGTGCCAGCAGTCTCGCCGGGACGGGGACCCAGTACTTC; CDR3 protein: CASSLAGTGTQYF
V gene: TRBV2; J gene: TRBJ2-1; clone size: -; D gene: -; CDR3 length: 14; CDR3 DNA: TGTGCCAGCAGTTACTCGGCTAGTCGAGGCGAGCAGTTCTTC; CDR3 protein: CASSYSASRGEQFF